The 9 T cell receptor beta chains in this list originate from one sample, sequenced in a study of blood T cells in healthy people across ages. For the second PCR, which ran for roughly 6 to 12 cycles, a sample-barcoded 5' primer and a J-beta primer mix were used. TCRdb used MiXCR to reprocess the 5' RACE reads, holding one entry per CDR3 protein. The sample includes roughly 1.4 million distinct CDR3 sequences, 59% of them seen just once. The sample consisted of blood. Source of these receptors: a man younger than 30 in good health.

The chain combines TRBV6-5 with TRBJ2-5, with D perhaps being TRBD1 or TRBD2 (5 bases each). The CDR3 runs 16 residues. Germline CDR1 MNHEY, CDR2 SVGAGI. The V and J ends lost 2 bases and 2 bases respectively, with 15 bases between them. CDR3 nucleotide sequence: TGTGCCAGCAGTTACGGGGCGCGGGCCGTGCAAGAGACCCAGTACTTC. Its protein is CASSYGARAVQETQYF.

This rearrangement joins TRBV7-9 to TRBJ2-1, with TRBD1 matching over 9 bases. Germline V gives CDR1 SEHNR, CDR2 FQNEAQ (reference sequence). This CDR3 contains 16 residues. Germline trimming cut 2 bases from V and 4 bases from J; bases unmatched to any gene: 6. The CDR3 loop reads CASSLTGTGRYNEQFF. DNA for the CDR3: TGTGCCAGCAGCTTAACCGGGACAGGGAGGTACAATGAGCAGTTCTTC.

This clonotype was seen more than once but under ten times. The junction shows a germline mismatch at one end, possibly a read error. V is TRBV4-1 and J is TRBJ2-3; TRBD2 might be the D (6 bases). CDR1 and CDR2 (germline): MGHRA, YSYEKL. CDR3 size: 15 residues. CDR3 coding DNA: TGCGCCAGCGGCCAAGAGGACCGGGGGAGCGATACGCAGTATTTT. Protein sequence: CASGQEDRGSDTQYF.

The genes are TRBV6-2 or TRBV6-3 and TRBJ2-1; D possibly corresponds to TRBD2 (7 bases). Germline V CDR1 and CDR2: MNHEY, SVGEGT. CDR3 length equals 13 residues. V was pared by 6 bases and J by 12 bases, with 18 bases between. Here the CDR3 DNA reads TGTGCCAGCAGCTCAACGAGGGGGGGTTCGCAGTTCTTC. Amino acids: CASSSTRGGSQFF.

This chain links TRBV20-1 with TRBJ2-3; TRBD2 might be the D (5 bases). This CDR3 comprises 13 residues. V lost 6 bases to trimming and J lost 4 bases, with 14 bases between them. CDR1 and CDR2 (germline): DFQATT, SNEGSKA (reference sequence). The CDR3 DNA follows: TGCAGTGCCCAACTAGACTACCCAGATACGCAGTATTTT. This sequence encodes CSAQLDYPDTQYF.

This chain uses TRBV6-1 with TRBJ2-5; the D is unclear. V lost 8 bases, J lost 5 bases, and 6 bases lay in between. Germline V lookup: CDR1 MNHNS, CDR2 SASEGT. The CDR3 spans 10 residues. In DNA, the CDR3 is TGTGCCAGCCGCCACGAGACCCAGTACTTC. Protein: CASRHETQYF.

Here the CDR3 reads CASRGDSEYEQYF. For the CDR3, the DNA is TGTGCCAGCAGAGGGGACTCCGAATACGAGCAGTACTTC. V usage is TRBV2 and J usage is TRBJ2-7; weak D call: TRBD2 (6 bases). CDR1 is SNHLY, CDR2 FYNNEI, per germline. The CDR3 is 13 amino acids. V lost 6 bases and J lost 4, with 13 bases in between.

This clonotype has a handful of counts. This chain's CDR3 is CSVEGALDTEAFF. The CDR3 coding sequence is TGCAGCGTTGAAGGGGCTCTTGACACTGAAGCTTTCTTT. The chain has TRBV29-1 and TRBJ1-1; no clear D gene. Trimming shortened V by 1 base and J by 3 bases, and 9 bases separated the two germline ends. Germline CDR1 and CDR2: SQVTM and ANQGSEA. This CDR3 is built from 13 residues.

This chain joins TRBV6-6 and TRBJ2-7; D gene uncertain. Germline V gene sequence: CDR1 MNHNY, CDR2 SVGAGI (reference sequence). CDR3 size: 14 residues. V lost 6 bases and J 5 bases, leaving 17 bases between the germline ends. CDR3: CASSNDDSFDEQYF. In nucleotides, the CDR3 is TGTGCCAGCAGCAACGACGATAGCTTCGACGAGCAGTACTTC.